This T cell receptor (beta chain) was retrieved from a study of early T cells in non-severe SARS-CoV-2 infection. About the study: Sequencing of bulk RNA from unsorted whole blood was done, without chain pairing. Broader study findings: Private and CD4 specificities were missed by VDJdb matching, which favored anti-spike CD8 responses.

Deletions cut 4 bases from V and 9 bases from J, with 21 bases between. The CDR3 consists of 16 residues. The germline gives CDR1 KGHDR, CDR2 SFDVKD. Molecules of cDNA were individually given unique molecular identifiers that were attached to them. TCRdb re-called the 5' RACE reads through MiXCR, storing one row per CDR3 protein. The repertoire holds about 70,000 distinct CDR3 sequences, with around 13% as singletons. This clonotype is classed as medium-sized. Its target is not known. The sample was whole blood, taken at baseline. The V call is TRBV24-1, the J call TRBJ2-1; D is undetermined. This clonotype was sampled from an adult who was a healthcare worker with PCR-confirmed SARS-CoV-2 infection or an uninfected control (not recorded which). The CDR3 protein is CATSERTTMRRGEQFF. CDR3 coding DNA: TGTGCCACCAGTGAACGGACCACAATGCGACGAGGTGAGCAGTTCTTC.